Sequencing of this TCR beta chain was carried out in a study of shared clonotypes between healthy human individuals. V was clipped by 1 base and J by 4 bases, with 7 bases between them. This CDR3 region has 13 residues. CDR1 and CDR2 from the germline V gene are LGHNA and YNFKEQ. Within Nashville, Tennessee resided all donors, each a Caucasian adult. The input for sorted-subset replicate PCRs was around 0.2 ug DNA, 25,000 to 35,000 T cell genomes. The method was immunoSEQ multiplex PCR; TCRdb's version includes in-frame clones alone and lacks a portion of them. The data contain 800,000 to 1,200,000 clones, around 78% of them seen just once; the ten biggest clones take up 0.5% to 0.6%.

The chain uses TRBV4-2 and TRBJ1-2; D perhaps matches TRBD1 (5 bases). Sequencing used memory CD4+ T cells from PBMCs. Stated subset: CD45RA-negative fraction. The source is a man younger than 35 in good health. Some clones in this sample may be carry-over from other donors' samples. CDR3 amino acids: CASSQGDRYGYTF. CDR3 DNA: TGTGCCAGCAGCCAAGGGGACCGCTATGGCTACACCTTC.